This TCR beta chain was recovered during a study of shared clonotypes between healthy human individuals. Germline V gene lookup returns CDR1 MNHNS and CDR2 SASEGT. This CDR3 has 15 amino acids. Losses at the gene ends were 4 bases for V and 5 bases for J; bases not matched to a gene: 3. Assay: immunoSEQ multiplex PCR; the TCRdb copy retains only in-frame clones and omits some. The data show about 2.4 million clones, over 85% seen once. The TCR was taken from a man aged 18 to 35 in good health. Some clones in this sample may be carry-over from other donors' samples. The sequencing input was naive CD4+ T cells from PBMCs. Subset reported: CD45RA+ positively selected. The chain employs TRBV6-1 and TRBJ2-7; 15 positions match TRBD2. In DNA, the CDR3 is TGTGCCAGCAGTGGGGGGACTAGCGGGAGGAACGAGCAGTACTTC. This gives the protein CASSGGTSGRNEQYF.